This T cell receptor beta chain was recorded in a study of blood T cell repertoires in COVID-19. Across the whole study: There were acute and convalescent COVID-19 samples, and they came from the United States, Italy and Spain. T cells, B-cell-depleted T cells, or PBMCs provided the cDNA or gDNA that served as material.

TCRdb keeps only in-frame clones here, not all; method: immunoSEQ multiplex PCR. The sample has roughly 60,000 clones, approximately 80% seen once; the top ten hold roughly 10%. V lost 5 bases to trimming and J lost 10 bases, with 15 bases between them. The CDR3 runs to 13 residues. Germline-derived CDR1 and CDR2 are SGHAT and FQNNGV. The gene calls are TRBV11-2 and TRBJ2-1, with D tentatively TRBD2 (6 bases). The sequenced sample was peripheral blood. The origin of this receptor is a young man with COVID-19, enrolled during active disease. As DNA, the CDR3 is TGTGCCAGCAGCGACAGACTAGTAAAGGAGCAGTTCTTC. Translation: CASSDRLVKEQFF.